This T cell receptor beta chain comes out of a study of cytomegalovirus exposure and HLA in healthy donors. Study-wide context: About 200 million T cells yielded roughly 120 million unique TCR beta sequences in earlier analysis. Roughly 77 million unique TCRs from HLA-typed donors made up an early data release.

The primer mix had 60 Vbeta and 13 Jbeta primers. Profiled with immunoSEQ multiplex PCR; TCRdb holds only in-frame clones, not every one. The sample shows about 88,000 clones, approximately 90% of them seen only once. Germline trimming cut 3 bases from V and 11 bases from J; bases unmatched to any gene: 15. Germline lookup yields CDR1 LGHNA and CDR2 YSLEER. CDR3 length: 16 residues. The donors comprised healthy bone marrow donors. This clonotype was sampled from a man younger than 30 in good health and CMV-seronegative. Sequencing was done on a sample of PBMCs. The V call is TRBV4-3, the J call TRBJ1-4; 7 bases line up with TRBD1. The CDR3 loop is CASSHHRPGGIPKLFF. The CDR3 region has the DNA TGCGCCAGCAGCCACCACCGACCAGGGGGAATACCGAAACTGTTTTTT.